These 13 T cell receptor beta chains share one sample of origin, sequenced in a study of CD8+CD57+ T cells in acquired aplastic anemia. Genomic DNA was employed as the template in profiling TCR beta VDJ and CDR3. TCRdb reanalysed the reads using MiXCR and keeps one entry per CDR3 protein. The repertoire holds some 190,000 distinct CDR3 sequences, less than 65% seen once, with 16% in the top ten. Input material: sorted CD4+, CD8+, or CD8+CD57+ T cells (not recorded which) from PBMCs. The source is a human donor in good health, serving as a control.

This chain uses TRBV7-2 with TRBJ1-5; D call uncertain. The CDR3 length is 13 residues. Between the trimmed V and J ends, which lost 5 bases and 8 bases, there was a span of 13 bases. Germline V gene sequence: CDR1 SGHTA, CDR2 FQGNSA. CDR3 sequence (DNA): TGTGCCAGCAGCCGAACTTGGAGGGAGCCCCAGCATTTT. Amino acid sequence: CASSRTWREPQHF. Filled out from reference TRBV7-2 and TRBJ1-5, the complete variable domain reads GAGVSQSPSNKVTEKGKDVELRCDPISGHTALYWYRQSLGQGLEFLIYFQGNSAPDKSGLPSDRFSAERTGGSVSTLTIQRTQQEDSAVYLCASSRTWREPQHFGDGTRLSIL.

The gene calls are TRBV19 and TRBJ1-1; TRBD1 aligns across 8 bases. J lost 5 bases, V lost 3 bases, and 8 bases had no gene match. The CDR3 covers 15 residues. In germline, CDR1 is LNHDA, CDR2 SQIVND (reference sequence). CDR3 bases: TGTGCCAGTAGTATGACAGGGGCGCAGAAGACTGAAGCTTTCTTT. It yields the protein CASSMTGAQKTEAFF. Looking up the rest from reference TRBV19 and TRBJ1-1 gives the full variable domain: DGGITQSPKYLFRKEGQNVTLSCEQNLNHDAMYWYRQDPGQGLRLIYYSQIVNDFQKGDIAEGYSVSREKKESFPLTVTSAQKNPTAFYLCASSMTGAQKTEAFFGQGTRLTVV.

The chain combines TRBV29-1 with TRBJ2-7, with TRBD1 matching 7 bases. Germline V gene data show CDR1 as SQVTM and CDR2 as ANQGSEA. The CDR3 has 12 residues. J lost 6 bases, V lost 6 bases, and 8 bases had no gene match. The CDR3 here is CSVRDRNPEQYF. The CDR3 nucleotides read TGCAGCGTCAGGGACAGAAATCCCGAGCAGTACTTC.

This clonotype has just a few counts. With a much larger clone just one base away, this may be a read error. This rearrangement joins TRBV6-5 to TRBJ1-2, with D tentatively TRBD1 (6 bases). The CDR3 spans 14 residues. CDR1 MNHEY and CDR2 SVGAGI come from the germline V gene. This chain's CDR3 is CAGSYGKGDNGYTF. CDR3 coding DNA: TGTGCCGGCAGTTACGGGAAGGGGGATAATGGCTACACCTTC.

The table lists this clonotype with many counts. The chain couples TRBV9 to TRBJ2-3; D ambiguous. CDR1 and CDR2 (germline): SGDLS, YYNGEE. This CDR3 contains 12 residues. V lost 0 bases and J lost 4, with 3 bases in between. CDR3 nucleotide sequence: TGTGCCAGCAGCGTAGGGTCAGATACGCAGTATTTT. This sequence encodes CASSVGSDTQYF.

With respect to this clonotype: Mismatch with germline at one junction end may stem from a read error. The CDR3 nucleotides are TGTGCCAGCAGCTTAGGTGGACAGGGGAATTCATCCCTCCACTTT. Translating gives CASSLGGQGNSSLHF. This chain uses TRBV7-8 with TRBJ1-6; 9 nucleotides match TRBD1. This CDR3 is 15 amino acids long. Germline V gene lookup returns CDR1 SGHVS and CDR2 FQNEAQ.

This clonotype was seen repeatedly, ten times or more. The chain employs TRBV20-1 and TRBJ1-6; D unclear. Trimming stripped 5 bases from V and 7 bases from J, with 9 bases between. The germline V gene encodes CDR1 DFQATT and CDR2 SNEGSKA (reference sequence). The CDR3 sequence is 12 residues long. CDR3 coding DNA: TGCAGTGCTCCAAAAGGGAATTCACCCCTCCACTTT. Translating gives CSAPKGNSPLHF.

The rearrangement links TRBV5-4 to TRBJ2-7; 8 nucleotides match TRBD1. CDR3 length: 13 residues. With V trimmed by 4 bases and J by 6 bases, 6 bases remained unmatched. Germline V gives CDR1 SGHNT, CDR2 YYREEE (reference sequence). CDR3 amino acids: CASSETGAGEQYF. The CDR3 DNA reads TGTGCCAGCAGCGAGACAGGGGCCGGCGAGCAGTACTTC.

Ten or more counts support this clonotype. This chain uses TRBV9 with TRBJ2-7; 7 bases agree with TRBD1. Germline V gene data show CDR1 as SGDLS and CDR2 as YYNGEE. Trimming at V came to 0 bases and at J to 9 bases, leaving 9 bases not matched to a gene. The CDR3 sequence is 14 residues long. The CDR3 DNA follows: TGTGCCAGCAGCGTAGACCCACGGACAGGTAGGCAGTACTTC. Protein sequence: CASSVDPRTGRQYF.

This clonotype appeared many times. CDR3 DNA: TGCGCCAGCAGCCCCGGACAGGGGTTACTCACCTCTGGAAACACCATATATTTT. It encodes CASSPGQGLLTSGNTIYF. The chain has TRBV5-1 and TRBJ1-3, with TRBD1 matching over 9 bases. After removal of 4 bases from V and 0 bases from J, the junction contained 11 bases not matched to a gene. The V gene's germline CDR1 is SGHRS and CDR2 YFSETQ. The CDR3 totals 18 residues. Combining the CDR3 with reference TRBV5-1 and TRBJ1-3 gives the whole variable domain KAGVTQTPRYLIKTRGQQVTLSCSPISGHRSVSWYQQTPGQGLQFLFEYFSETQRNKGNFPGRFSGRQFSNSRSEMNVSTLELGDSALYLCASSPGQGLLTSGNTIYFGEGSWLTVV.

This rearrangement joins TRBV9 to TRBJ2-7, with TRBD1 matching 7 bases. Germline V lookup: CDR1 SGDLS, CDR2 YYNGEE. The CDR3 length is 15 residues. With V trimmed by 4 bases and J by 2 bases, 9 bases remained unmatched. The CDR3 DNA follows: TGTGCCAGCAGCCTGGGGACAGAAGGTACCTACGAGCAGTACTTC. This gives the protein CASSLGTEGTYEQYF.

This CDR3 reads CSARAGRGRGEKLFF. DNA for the CDR3: TGCAGTGCTAGAGCCGGCAGGGGTAGAGGAGAAAAACTGTTTTTT. The V gene is TRBV20-1, the J gene TRBJ1-4, with D perhaps TRBD1 (6 bases). The CDR3 has 15 residues. The germline V gene encodes CDR1 DFQATT and CDR2 SNEGSKA (reference sequence). The ends were cut back, 1 base at V and 8 bases at J, with 17 bases in the middle.

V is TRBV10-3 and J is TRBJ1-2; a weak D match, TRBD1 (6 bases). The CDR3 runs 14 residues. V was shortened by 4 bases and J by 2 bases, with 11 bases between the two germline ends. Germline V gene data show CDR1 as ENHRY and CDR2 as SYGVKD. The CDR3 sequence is CAISVGGVNYGYTF. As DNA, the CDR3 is TGTGCCATCAGTGTGGGGGGCGTGAACTATGGCTACACCTTC.